The source of this T cell receptor (beta chain) is a study of blood T cell repertoires in COVID-19. Background on the study: Researchers got acute and convalescent COVID-19 samples from the United States, Italy and Spain. From T cells, B-cell-depleted T cells, or PBMCs came the material, which was cDNA or gDNA.

Authors' analysis steps: Estimation of nucleated cell counts was performed using reference gene primer amplification. Data came from immunoSEQ multiplex PCR; TCRdb stores just in-frame clones and leaves some out. The V and J calls and clone size were taken over from that table, and D and trimming were inferred from the DNA. The data show roughly 60,000 clones, just under 85% seen once. The CDR3 runs 13 residues. Germline assignment: CDR1 MGHRA and CDR2 YSYEKL. V was pared by 3 bases and J by 13 bases, with 11 bases of the junction left unmatched. This receptor was taken from a man between 60 and 70 years old with acute or convalescent COVID-19. The source material was peripheral blood. The rearrangement joins TRBV4-1 to TRBJ2-7; the match to TRBD1 covers 8 bases. The CDR3 reads CASSHSGQGRKYF. In DNA form, the CDR3 reads TGCGCCAGCAGCCACTCAGGACAGGGTCGGAAATACTTC.